Listed below are T cell receptor beta chains from one sample, sequenced in a study of blood T cell repertoires in COVID-19. Clones were read by immunoSEQ multiplex PCR, and TCRdb kept only the in-frame ones, dropping some. The profile covers some 270,000 clones, with about 86% appearing a single time and approximately 14% taken by the ten largest. Sequencing was done on a sample of peripheral blood. The source of these receptors is a person aged 65 to 85 with COVID-19, enrolled during active disease. Each CDR3 is given with its conserved first and last residue. Each record gives: D gene, V gene, clone size, J gene, CDR3 protein, CDR3 DNA. The D gene is left open where the match is weak. Clone size appears in some rows only: once, few, many, or a class for an expanded clone.

>TRBD1|TRBV5-5|few|TRBJ2-2
CASSLGGGIYTGELFF
TGTGCCAGCAGCTTGGGAGGGGGCATTTACACCGGGGAGCTGTTTTTT
>TRBD1|TRBV2|NA|TRBJ2-4
CASSLQNTGVAKNIQYF
TGTGCCAGCAGTCTACAGAATACAGGGGTAGCCAAAAACATTCAGTACTTC
>TRBD1|TRBV6-2/TRBV6-3|NA|TRBJ1-4
CASSYSLGTGRSTNEKLFF
TGTGCCAGCAGTTACTCGCTCGGGACAGGGCGTTCAACTAATGAAAAACTGTTTTTT
>TRBD1|TRBV5-1|NA|TRBJ2-7
CASSTGTGDYEQYF
TGCGCCAGCAGCACGGGGACAGGGGACTACGAGCAGTACTTC
>NA|TRBV28|NA|TRBJ1-4
CASSLLAAELFF
TGTGCCAGCAGTTTATTGGCCGCGGAACTGTTTTTT
>NA|TRBV20-1|NA|TRBJ2-1
CSATLIIEQFF
TGCAGTGCTACTCTAATAATTGAGCAGTTCTTC
>TRBD2|TRBV19|NA|TRBJ2-7
CASSGTSGTYEQYF
TGTGCCAGTAGCGGGACTAGCGGAACCTACGAGCAGTACTTC
>NA|TRBV7-2|NA|TRBJ2-5
CASSLAGRETQYF
TGTGCCAGCAGCTTAGCGGGGCGAGAGACCCAGTACTTC
>TRBD1|TRBV5-1|NA|TRBJ1-3
CASDPQGAGNTIYF
TGCGCCAGCGATCCACAGGGGGCTGGAAACACCATATATTTT
>TRBD1|TRBV6-2/TRBV6-3|NA|TRBJ1-1
CASSYSLGQGLTEAFF
TGTGCCAGCAGTTACTCTCTGGGACAGGGCCTTACTGAAGCTTTCTTT
>NA|TRBV5-1|few|TRBJ1-1
CASRSDRNTEAFF
TGCGCCAGCAGATCGGACAGAAACACTGAAGCTTTCTTT
>NA|TRBV19|NA|TRBJ1-1
CASSISLVNMNTEAFF
TGTGCCAGTAGTATTTCGCTGGTAAACATGAACACTGAAGCTTTCTTT
>NA|TRBV18|once|TRBJ2-7
CASSPGATGTEQYF
TGTGCCAGCTCACCAGGCGCAACAGGGACCGAGCAGTACTTC
>NA|TRBV11-3|NA|TRBJ2-2
CASSHVVGGTGELFF
TGTGCCAGCAGCCACGTGGTGGGGGGTACCGGGGAGCTGTTTTTT
>NA|TRBV5-8|NA|TRBJ2-1
CASSREGEYNEQFF
TGTGCCAGCAGCCGGGAAGGAGAGTACAATGAGCAGTTCTTC
>TRBD1|TRBV4-3|NA|TRBJ2-1
CASSQNRDRVIGRRSNEQFF
TGCGCCAGCAGTCAGAACCGGGACAGGGTAATTGGTCGGCGCTCGAATGAGCAGTTCTTC
>NA|TRBV7-8|NA|TRBJ1-5
CASSRGGSNQPQHF
TGTGCCAGCAGCCGAGGAGGCAGCAATCAGCCCCAGCATTTT
>NA|TRBV10-3|NA|TRBJ2-3
CAISPTSPSTDTQYF
TGTGCCATCAGCCCCACTAGCCCTAGCACAGATACGCAGTATTTT
>TRBD1|TRBV27|NA|TRBJ2-1
CASSARGQSQYNEQFF
TGTGCCAGCAGCGCCCGGGGACAGTCGCAATACAATGAGCAGTTCTTC
>TRBD1|TRBV10-3|NA|TRBJ1-5
CAISPDRGLEQPQHF
TGTGCCATCAGCCCGGACAGGGGGCTTGAACAGCCCCAGCATTTT
>TRBD1|TRBV6-5|NA|TRBJ1-2
CASSFTGGYGYTF
TGTGCCAGCAGTTTCACAGGGGGCTATGGCTACACCTTC
>TRBD2|TRBV2|NA|TRBJ2-5
CASSLVSGGKETQYF
TGTGCCAGCAGTTTGGTTAGCGGGGGCAAAGAGACCCAGTACTTC
>TRBD1|TRBV18|NA|TRBJ1-2
CASSPLGTGDYGYTF
TGTGCCAGCTCACCACTTGGGACAGGGGACTATGGCTACACCTTC
>TRBD2|TRBV7-8|few|TRBJ2-1
CASSLVPLLMTSGSMGEQFF
TGTGCCAGCAGCTTAGTACCTCTTCTAATGACTAGCGGGAGCATGGGGGAGCAGTTCTTC
>TRBD2|TRBV5-1|once|TRBJ2-2
CASSLVGTRTGELFF
TGCGCCAGCAGCTTGGTTGGGACTAGGACCGGGGAGCTGTTTTTT
>NA|TRBV6-1|NA|TRBJ1-5
CASSEAVRVGQPQHF
TGTGCCAGCAGTGAAGCCGTCAGGGTGGGACAGCCCCAGCATTTT
>TRBD2|TRBV28|few|TRBJ2-5
CASSFTPRLAGVETQYF
TGTGCCAGCAGTTTTACCCCCAGACTAGCGGGAGTTGAGACCCAGTACTTC
>NA|TRBV28|NA|TRBJ1-3
CASSPPGSSGGNTIYF
TGTGCCAGCAGCCCTCCGGGGTCCAGTGGTGGAAACACCATATATTTT
>NA|TRBV6-6|NA|TRBJ2-3
CASSYSTESTDTQYF
TGTGCCAGCAGTTACTCGACAGAAAGCACAGATACGCAGTATTTT
>TRBD1|TRBV27|few|TRBJ1-2
CASSLDGTGEGGYTF
TGTGCCAGCAGTTTAGACGGGACAGGGGAGGGCGGCTACACCTTC
>NA|TRBV19|NA|TRBJ1-6
CASKAGYASPLHF
TGTGCCTCCAAGGCGGGTTACGCCTCACCCCTCCACTTT
>NA|TRBV6-5|NA|TRBJ2-3
CASREEVADTQYF
TGTGCCAGCAGGGAGGAGGTGGCAGATACGCAGTATTTT
>NA|TRBV7-2|NA|TRBJ2-7
CASSLANEQYF
TGTGCCAGCAGCTTAGCTAACGAGCAGTACTTC
>TRBD1|TRBV2|NA|TRBJ2-7
CASLAQGPSYEQYF
TGTGCCAGCCTCGCACAGGGGCCATCCTACGAGCAGTACTTC
>NA|TRBV5-1|NA|TRBJ1-1
CASKFSETEAFF
TGCGCCAGCAAATTTTCAGAAACTGAAGCTTTCTTT
>TRBD1|TRBV11-2|NA|TRBJ2-7
CASSHAGTGKPYEQYF
TGTGCCAGCAGCCATGCCGGGACAGGGAAACCCTACGAGCAGTACTTC
>TRBD1|TRBV9|NA|TRBJ1-6
CASSAPAGTGYSPLHF
TGTGCCAGCAGCGCTCCGGCCGGGACAGGGTATTCACCCCTCCACTTT
>NA|TRBV6-5|NA|TRBJ1-5
CASSYGRGGQPQHF
TGTGCCAGCAGTTACGGCAGGGGTGGACAGCCCCAGCATTTT
>TRBD1|TRBV7-6|NA|TRBJ1-6
CASRPGTGQNSPLHF
TGTGCCAGCAGACCGGGGACAGGCCAAAATTCACCCCTCCACTTT
>TRBD1|TRBV12-3/TRBV12-4|once|TRBJ1-1
CASSPQGQGLAFF
TGTGCCAGCAGTCCCCAAGGACAGGGTTTGGCTTTCTTT
>TRBD1|TRBV30|NA|TRBJ1-5
CAWSGTANQPQHF
TGTGCCTGGAGCGGGACAGCGAATCAGCCCCAGCATTTT
>TRBD2|TRBV4-1|once|TRBJ2-7
CASSQEGLAGGEQYF
TGCGCCAGCAGCCAAGAAGGACTAGCGGGGGGAGAGCAGTACTTC
>TRBD2|TRBV9|NA|TRBJ2-3
CASRKAGEDTQYF
TGTGCCAGCCGAAAAGCGGGGGAAGATACGCAGTATTTT
>TRBD1|TRBV6-5|NA|TRBJ1-2
CASSGPGTGGGYTF
TGTGCCAGCAGCGGCCCTGGGACAGGGGGAGGCTACACCTTC
>TRBD2|TRBV6-4|NA|TRBJ2-1
CASSGTSGLNEQFF
TGTGCCAGCAGTGGGACTAGCGGTCTCAATGAGCAGTTCTTC
>TRBD2|TRBV28|NA|TRBJ2-1
CASSSIGLARANEQFF
TGTGCCAGCAGTTCGATCGGACTAGCCAGAGCCAATGAGCAGTTCTTC
>NA|TRBV5-1|NA|TRBJ2-7
CASSLRGYSYEQYF
TGCGCCAGCAGCTTGCGCGGATACTCCTACGAGCAGTACTTC
>TRBD2|TRBV11-3|NA|TRBJ2-1
CASSSGLAADNEQFF
TGTGCCAGCAGCTCGGGACTAGCGGCAGACAATGAGCAGTTCTTC
>NA|TRBV7-2|NA|TRBJ1-2
CASSLAFRHGNYGYTF
TGTGCCAGCAGCTTAGCGTTCAGACACGGAAATTATGGCTACACCTTC
>NA|TRBV27|once|TRBJ2-7
CASSLSALPGLGYEQYF
TGTGCCAGCAGTTTATCCGCCCTCCCGGGACTGGGATACGAGCAGTACTTC
>TRBD1|TRBV27|NA|TRBJ2-2
CASSPRPGTGFIGELFF
TGTGCCAGCAGTCCCCGACCTGGGACAGGGTTCATCGGGGAGCTGTTTTTT
>TRBD1|TRBV7-9|NA|TRBJ2-2
CASSPRTGTNTGELFF
TGTGCCAGCAGCCCTCGGACAGGGACGAACACCGGGGAGCTGTTTTTT
>NA|TRBV6-5|NA|TRBJ2-2
CASGGDTGELFF
TGTGCCAGCGGGGGCGACACCGGGGAGCTGTTTTTT
>TRBD1|TRBV30|NA|TRBJ1-1
CAWSGLRRDRGNTEAFF
TGTGCCTGGAGTGGACTACGGCGGGACAGGGGGAACACTGAAGCTTTCTTT
>TRBD2|TRBV6-5|NA|TRBJ2-5
CASSYATSRRQETQYF
TGTGCCAGCAGTTACGCGACTAGCCGCCGACAAGAGACCCAGTACTTC